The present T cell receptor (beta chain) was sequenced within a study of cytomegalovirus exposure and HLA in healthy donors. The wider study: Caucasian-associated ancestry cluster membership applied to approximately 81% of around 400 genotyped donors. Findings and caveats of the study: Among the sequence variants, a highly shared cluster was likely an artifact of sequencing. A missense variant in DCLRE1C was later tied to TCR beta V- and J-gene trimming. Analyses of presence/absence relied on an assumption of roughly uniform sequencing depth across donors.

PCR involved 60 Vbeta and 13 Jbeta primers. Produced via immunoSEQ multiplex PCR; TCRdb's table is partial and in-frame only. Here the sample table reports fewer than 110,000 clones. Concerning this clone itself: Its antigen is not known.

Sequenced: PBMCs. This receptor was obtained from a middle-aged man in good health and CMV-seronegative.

The CDR3 DNA follows: TGTGCCAGCAGCTTAGATCAGGGGGGCCAAGAGACCCAGTACTTC. Protein: CASSLDQGGQETQYF. V gene TRBV7-2 combines with J gene TRBJ2-5, with D maybe TRBD1 (7 bases). The CDR3 is 15 residues long. V shed 1 base and J shed 1 base, with 10 bases lying between them. The germline gives CDR1 SGHTA, CDR2 FQGNSA.